The rows below give T cell receptor beta chains drawn from one sample of a study of response to subunit inactivated influenza vaccine. TCRdb itself ran the RT-PCR reads through MiXCR, one entry per CDR3 protein. The table lists 600,000 to 850,000 distinct CDR3 sequences, 12% to 15% of them singletons. The source material was PBMCs from blood, sampled 14 days before vaccination. The receptor source for this set is a man aged 45-60 years who received an inactivated influenza vaccine. Both conserved end residues are part of each CDR3. A D gene is named only where the DNA matches it firmly.

J,V,length,D,CDR3
TRBJ1-2,TRBV6-5,12,TRBD1,CASSETGYGYIF
TRBJ1-4,TRBV11-1,14,NA,CASSLAQHNEKLFF
TRBJ2-7,TRBV6-2/TRBV6-3,14,TRBD1,CASRRPGQRYEQYF
TRBJ1-2,TRBV30,12,NA,CAWSVREYGYTF
TRBJ2-5,TRBV18,16,TRBD1,CASSPPTGTGQETQYF
TRBJ2-2,TRBV7-9,15,TRBD2,CASRPSGGATGELFF
TRBJ2-3,TRBV4-3,14,NA,CASSQAFGGGTQYF
TRBJ1-1,TRBV6-2/TRBV6-3,11,NA,CASSYIREAFF
TRBJ2-1,TRBV5-4,17,TRBD2,CASRRLAGGLSYNEQFF
TRBJ2-7,TRBV28,15,TRBD2,CASNPLRGGTYEQYF